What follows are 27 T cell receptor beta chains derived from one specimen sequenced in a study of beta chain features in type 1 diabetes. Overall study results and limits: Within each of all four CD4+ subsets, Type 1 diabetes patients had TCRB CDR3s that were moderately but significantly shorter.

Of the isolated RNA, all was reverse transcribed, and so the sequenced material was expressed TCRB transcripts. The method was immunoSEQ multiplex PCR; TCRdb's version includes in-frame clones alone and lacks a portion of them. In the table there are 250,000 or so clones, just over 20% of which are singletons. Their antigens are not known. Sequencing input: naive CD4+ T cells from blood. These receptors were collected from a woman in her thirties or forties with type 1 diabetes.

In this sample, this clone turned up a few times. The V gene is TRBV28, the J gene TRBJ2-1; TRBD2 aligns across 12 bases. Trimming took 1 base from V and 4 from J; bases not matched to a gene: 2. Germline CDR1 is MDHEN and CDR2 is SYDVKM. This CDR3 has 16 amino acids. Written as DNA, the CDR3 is TGTGCCAGCAGTTTATCGGGACTAGCGGGTTACAATGAGCAGTTCTTC. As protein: CASSLSGLAGYNEQFF.

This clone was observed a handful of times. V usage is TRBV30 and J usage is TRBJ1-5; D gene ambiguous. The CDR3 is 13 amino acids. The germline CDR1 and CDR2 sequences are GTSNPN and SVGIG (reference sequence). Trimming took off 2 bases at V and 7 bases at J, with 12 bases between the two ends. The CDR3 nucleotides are TGTGCCTGGAGTAGCTCTATCGGGCAGCCCCAGCATTTT. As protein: CAWSSSIGQPQHF.

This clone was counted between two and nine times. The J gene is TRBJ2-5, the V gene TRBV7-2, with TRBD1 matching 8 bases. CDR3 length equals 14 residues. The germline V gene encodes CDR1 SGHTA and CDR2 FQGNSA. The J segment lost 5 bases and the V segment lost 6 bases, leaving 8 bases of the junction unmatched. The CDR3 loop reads CASSFQGAPETQYF. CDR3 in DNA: TGTGCCAGCAGTTTCCAGGGGGCGCCCGAGACCCAGTACTTC.

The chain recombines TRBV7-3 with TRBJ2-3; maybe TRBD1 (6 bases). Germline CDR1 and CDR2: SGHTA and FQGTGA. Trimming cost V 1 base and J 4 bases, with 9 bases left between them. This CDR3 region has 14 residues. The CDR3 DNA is TGTGCCAGCAGCTTAAGACAGGCTTCAGATACGCAGTATTTT. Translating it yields CASSLRQASDTQYF.

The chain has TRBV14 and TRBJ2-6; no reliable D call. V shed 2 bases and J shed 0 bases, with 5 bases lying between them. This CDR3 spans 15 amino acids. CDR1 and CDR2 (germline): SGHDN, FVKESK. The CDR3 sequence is CASSQRSSGANVLTF. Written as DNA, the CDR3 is TGTGCCAGCAGCCAACGGAGCTCTGGGGCCAACGTCCTGACTTTC.

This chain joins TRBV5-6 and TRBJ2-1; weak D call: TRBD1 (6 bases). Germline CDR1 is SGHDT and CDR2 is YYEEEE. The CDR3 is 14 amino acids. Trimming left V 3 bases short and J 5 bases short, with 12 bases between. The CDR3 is CASSSGYRDNEQFF. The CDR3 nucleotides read TGTGCCAGCAGCTCAGGCTACAGGGACAATGAGCAGTTCTTC.

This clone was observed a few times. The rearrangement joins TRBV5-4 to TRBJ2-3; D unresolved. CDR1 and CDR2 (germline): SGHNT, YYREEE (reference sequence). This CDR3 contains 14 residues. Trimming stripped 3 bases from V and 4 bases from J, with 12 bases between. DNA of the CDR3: TGTGCCAGCAGCTCCCGGGTAGCAGCAGATACGCAGTATTTT. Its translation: CASSSRVAADTQYF.

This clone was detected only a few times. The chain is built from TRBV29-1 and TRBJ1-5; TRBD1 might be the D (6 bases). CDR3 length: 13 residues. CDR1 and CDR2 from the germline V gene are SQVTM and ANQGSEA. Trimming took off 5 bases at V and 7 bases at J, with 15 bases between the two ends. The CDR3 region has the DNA TGCAGCGTTCAACGGGGGGGCGGACAGCCCCAGCATTTT. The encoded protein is CSVQRGGGQPQHF. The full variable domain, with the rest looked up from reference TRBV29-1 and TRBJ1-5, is SAVISQKPSRDICQRGTSLTIQCQVDSQVTMMFWYRQQPGQSLTLIATANQGSEATYESGFVIDKFPISRPNLTFSTLTVSNMSPEDSSIYLCSVQRGGGQPQHFGDGTRLSIL.

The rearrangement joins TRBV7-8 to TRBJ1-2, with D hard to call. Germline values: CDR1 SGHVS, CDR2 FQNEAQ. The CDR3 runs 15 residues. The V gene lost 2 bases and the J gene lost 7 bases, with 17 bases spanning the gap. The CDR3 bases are TGTGCCAGCAGCTTAAATAATCGCTGGGAGGGTGGCTACACCTTC. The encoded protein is CASSLNNRWEGGYTF.

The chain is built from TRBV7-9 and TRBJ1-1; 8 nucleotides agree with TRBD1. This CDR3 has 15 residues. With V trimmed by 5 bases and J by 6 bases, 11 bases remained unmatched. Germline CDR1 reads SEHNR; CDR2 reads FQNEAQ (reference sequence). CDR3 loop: CASSGPQGAIAEAFF. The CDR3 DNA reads TGTGCCAGCAGCGGGCCTCAGGGGGCAATCGCTGAAGCTTTCTTT.

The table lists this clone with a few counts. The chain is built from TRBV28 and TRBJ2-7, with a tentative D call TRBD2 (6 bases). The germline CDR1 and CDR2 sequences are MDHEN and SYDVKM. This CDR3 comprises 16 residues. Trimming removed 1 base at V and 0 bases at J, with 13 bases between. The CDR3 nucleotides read TGTGCCAGCAGTTTATTGGGGACTCAGAGCTCCTACGAGCAGTACTTC. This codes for CASSLLGTQSSYEQYF.

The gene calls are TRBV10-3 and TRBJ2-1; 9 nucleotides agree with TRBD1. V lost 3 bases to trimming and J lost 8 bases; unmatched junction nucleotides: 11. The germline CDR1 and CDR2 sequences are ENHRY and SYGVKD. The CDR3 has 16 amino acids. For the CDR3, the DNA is TGTGCCATCAGTGACCTTCCCGGGACAGGGAAATATGAGCAGTTCTTC. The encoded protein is CAISDLPGTGKYEQFF.

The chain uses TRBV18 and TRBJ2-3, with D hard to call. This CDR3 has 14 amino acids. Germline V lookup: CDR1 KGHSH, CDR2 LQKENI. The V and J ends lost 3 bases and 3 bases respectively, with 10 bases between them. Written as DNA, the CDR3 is TGTGCCAGCTCACCCCCGAGGCAAACAGATACGCAGTATTTT. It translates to CASSPPRQTDTQYF.

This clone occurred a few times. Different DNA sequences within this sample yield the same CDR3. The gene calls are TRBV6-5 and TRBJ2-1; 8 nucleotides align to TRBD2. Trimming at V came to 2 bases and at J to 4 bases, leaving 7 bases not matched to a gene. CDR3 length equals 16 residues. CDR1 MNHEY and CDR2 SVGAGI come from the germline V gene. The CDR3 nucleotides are TGTGCCAGCAGTTACACGGGTTTAGCGGGGTACAATGAGCAGTTCTTC. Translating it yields CASSYTGLAGYNEQFF.

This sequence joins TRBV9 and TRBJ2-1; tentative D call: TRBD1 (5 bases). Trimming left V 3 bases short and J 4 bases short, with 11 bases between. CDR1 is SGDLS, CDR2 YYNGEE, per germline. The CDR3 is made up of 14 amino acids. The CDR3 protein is CASSAGSRYNEQFF. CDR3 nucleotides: TGTGCCAGCAGCGCAGGGTCTCGGTACAATGAGCAGTTCTTC.

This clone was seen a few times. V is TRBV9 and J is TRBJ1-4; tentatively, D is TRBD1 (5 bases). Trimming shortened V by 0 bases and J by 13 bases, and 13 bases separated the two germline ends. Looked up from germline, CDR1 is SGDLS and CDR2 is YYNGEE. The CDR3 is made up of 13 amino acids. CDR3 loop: CASSVDVGRGLFF. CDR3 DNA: TGTGCCAGCAGCGTAGATGTCGGGAGGGGACTGTTTTTT.

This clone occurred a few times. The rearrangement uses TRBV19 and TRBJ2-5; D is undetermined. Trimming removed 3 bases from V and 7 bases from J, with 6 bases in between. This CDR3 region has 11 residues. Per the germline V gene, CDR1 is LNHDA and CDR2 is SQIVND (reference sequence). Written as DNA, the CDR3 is TGTGCCAGTAGTATGCGAGGGACCCAGTACTTC. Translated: CASSMRGTQYF.

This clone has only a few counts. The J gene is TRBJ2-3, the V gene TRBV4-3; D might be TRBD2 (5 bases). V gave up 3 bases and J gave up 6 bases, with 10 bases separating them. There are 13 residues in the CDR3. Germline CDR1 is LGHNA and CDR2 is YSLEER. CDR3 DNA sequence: TGCGCCAGCAGCCAGTTACTAGGGGATACGCAGTATTTT. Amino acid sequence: CASSQLLGDTQYF.

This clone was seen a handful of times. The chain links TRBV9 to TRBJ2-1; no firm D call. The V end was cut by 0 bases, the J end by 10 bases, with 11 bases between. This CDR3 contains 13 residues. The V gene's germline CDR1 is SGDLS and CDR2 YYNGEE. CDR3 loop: CASSVVAGGEQFF. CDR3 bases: TGTGCCAGCAGCGTAGTGGCCGGCGGCGAGCAGTTCTTC.

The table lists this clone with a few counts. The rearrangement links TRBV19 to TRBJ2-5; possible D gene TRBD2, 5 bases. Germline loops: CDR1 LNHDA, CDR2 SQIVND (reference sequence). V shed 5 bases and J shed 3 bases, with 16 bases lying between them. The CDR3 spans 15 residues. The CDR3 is CASSPIFGIKETQYF. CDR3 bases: TGTGCCAGTAGTCCGATTTTCGGGATCAAAGAGACCCAGTACTTC.

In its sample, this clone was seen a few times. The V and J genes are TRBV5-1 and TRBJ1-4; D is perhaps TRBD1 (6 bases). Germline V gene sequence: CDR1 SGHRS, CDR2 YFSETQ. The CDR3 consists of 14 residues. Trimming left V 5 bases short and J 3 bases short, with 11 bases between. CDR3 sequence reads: CASRTGFSNEKLFF. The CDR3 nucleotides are TGCGCCAGCAGAACAGGGTTTTCTAATGAAAAACTGTTTTTT.

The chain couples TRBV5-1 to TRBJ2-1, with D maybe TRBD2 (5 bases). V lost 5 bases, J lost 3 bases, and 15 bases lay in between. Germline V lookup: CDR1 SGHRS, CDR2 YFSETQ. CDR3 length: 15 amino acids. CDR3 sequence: CASSSGGFNYNEQFF. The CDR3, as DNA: TGCGCCAGCAGTTCAGGAGGCTTCAACTACAATGAGCAGTTCTTC. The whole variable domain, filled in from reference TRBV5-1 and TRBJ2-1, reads KAGVTQTPRYLIKTRGQQVTLSCSPISGHRSVSWYQQTPGQGLQFLFEYFSETQRNKGNFPGRFSGRQFSNSRSEMNVSTLELGDSALYLCASSSGGFNYNEQFFGPGTRLTVL.

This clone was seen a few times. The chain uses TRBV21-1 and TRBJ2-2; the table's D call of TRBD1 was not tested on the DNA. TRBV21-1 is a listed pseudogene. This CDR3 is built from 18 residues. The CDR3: CARPSLRVVGQFTGELFF. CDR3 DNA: TGTGCCCGCCCCTCACTTCGCGTTGTGGGACAGTTCACCGGGGAGCTGTTTTTT.

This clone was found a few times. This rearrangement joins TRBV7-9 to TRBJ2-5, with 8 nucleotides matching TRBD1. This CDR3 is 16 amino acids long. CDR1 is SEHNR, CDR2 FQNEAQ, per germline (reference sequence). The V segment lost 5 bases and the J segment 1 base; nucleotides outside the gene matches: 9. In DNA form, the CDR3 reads TGTGCCAGCAGCCCAGACAGGGGTCTCCTCCAAGAGACCCAGTACTTC. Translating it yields CASSPDRGLLQETQYF.

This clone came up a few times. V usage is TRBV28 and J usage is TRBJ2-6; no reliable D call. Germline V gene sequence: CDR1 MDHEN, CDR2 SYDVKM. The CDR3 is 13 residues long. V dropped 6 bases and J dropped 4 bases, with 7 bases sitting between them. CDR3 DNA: TGTGCCAGCAGGCCGCGAGGGGCCAACGTCCTGACTTTC. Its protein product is CASRPRGANVLTF.

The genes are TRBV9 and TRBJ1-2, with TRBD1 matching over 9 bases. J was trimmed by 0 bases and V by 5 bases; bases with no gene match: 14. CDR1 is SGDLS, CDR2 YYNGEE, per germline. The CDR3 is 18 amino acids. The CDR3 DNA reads TGTGCCAGCAGGGCACAGGGGGCGGCTACAGCCGCTAACTATGGCTACACCTTC. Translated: CASRAQGAATAANYGYTF.

DNA of the CDR3: TGCGCCAGCAGCTACAGGGATTCTTACGTTGGGACCTTC. It is translated as CASSYRDSYVGTF. The chain couples TRBV5-1 to TRBJ1-2; tentatively, D is TRBD1 (6 bases). Germline values: CDR1 SGHRS, CDR2 YFSETQ. CDR3 length equals 13 residues. V gave up 3 bases and J gave up 14 bases, with 20 bases separating them. The variable domain in full, with the rest retrieved from reference TRBV5-1 and TRBJ1-2, is KAGVTQTPRYLIKTRGQQVTLSCSPISGHRSVSWYQQTPGQGLQFLFEYFSETQRNKGNFPGRFSGRQFSNSRSEMNVSTLELGDSALYLCASSYRDSYVGTFGSGTRLTVV.